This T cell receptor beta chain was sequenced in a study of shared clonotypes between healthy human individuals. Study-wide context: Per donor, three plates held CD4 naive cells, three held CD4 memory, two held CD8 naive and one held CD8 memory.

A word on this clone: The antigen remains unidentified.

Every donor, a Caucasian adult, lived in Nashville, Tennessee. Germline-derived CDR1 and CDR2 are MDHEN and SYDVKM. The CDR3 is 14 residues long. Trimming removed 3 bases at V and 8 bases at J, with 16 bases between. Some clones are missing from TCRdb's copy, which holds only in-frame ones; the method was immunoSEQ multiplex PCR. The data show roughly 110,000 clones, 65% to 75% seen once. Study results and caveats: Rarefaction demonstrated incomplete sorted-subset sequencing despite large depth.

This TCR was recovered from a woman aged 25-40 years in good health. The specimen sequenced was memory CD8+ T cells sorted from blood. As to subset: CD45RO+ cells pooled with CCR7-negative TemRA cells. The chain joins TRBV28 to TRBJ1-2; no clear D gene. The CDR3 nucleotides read TGTGCCAGCAGTTTCGGACCCCCCAGAGGAGGCTACACCTTC. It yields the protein CASSFGPPRGGYTF.